This TCR beta chain was identified during a study of shared clonotypes between healthy human individuals. Study-level points and caveats: Generally, estimated richness proved larger in naive subsets than it did in memory subsets.

The CDR3 contains 13 residues. Trimming shortened V by 3 bases and J by 5 bases, and 8 bases separated the two germline ends. Germline lookup yields CDR1 SGHRS and CDR2 YFSETQ. Profiling relied on immunoSEQ multiplex PCR, and the TCRdb table lists in-frame clones only, not all of them. The table lists some 2,000,000 clones, approximately 95% of them singletons. On this clone itself: What it binds is not known.

The rearrangement uses TRBV5-1 and TRBJ2-2, with a possible D match to TRBD2 (6 bases). The sequencing input was naive CD4+ T cells sorted from blood. Documented subset: CD45RA+ positively selected. The clonotype comes from a man between 18 and 35 years old in good health. CDR3 region: CASSWRETGELFF. DNA for the CDR3: TGCGCCAGCAGCTGGAGGGAGACCGGGGAGCTGTTTTTT. The full variable domain, its missing parts supplied by reference TRBV5-1 and TRBJ2-2, is KAGVTQTPRYLIKTRGQQVTLSCSPISGHRSVSWYQQTPGQGLQFLFEYFSETQRNKGNFPGRFSGRQFSNSRSEMNVSTLELGDSALYLCASSWRETGELFFGEGSRLTVL.